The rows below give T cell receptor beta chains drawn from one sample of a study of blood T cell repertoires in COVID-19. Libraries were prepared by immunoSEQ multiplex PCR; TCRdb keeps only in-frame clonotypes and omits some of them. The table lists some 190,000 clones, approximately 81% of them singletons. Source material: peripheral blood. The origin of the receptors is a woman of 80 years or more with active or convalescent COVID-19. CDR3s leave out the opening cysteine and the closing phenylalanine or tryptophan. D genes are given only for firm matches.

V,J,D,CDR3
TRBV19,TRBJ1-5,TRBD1,ASSMTGANQPQH
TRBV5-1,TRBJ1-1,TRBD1,ASSFAGQGMNTEAF
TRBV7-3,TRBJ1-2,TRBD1,ASSPGTDYGYT
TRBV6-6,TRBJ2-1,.,ASSYGQGFSYNEQF
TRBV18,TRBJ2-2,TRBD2,ASSPTSWDANTGELF
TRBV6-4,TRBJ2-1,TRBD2,ASSDAGGPRNEQF
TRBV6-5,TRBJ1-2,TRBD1,ASRDSGTGTIVYT
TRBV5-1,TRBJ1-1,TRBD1,ASSQGTANTEAF
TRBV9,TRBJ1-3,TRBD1,ASTRDRAGNTIY
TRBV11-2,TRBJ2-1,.,ASRSHSGGISYNEQF
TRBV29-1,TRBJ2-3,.,SGDTGGTDTQY
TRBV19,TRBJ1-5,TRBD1,ASSKRRDRNSLEGNQPQH
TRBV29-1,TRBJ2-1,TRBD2,SVEITSGGSYNEQF
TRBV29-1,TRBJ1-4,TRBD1,SATGGGEKLF
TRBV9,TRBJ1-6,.,ASSPRDTGWASPLH
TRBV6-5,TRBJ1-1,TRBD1,ASIQGSGVNTEAF
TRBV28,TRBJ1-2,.,ASWAQQGGGYT
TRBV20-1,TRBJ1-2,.,SASPGYGYT
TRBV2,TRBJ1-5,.,ASSYGQINQPQH
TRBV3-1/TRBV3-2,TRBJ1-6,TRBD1,ASSQGPGGSPLH
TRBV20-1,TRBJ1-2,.,SAPRGGYT
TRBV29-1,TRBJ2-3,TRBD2,SVPAGGSTDTQY
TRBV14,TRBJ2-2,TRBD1,ASSQVRDRGTGELF
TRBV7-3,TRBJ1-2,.,ASSPGSSHYGYT
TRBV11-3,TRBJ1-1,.,ASSLDINTEAF
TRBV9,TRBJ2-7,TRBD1,ASSVEGQGYEQY
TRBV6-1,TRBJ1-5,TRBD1,ASSEDRGGRERKPQH
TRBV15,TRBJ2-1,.,ATSRDPGNEQF
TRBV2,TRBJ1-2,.,ASSDPDTSTFNYGYT
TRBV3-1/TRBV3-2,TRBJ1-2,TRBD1,ASSQATGVEGYT
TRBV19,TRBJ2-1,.,ASSLTVGEQF
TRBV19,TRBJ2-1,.,ASSTGLAGNEQF
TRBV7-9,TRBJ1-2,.,ASSLVSGNYGYT
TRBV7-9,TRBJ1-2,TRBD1,ASSLETGRYNYGYT
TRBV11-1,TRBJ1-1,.,ASSSQGYTEAF
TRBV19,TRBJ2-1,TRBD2,ASSSGRASEQF
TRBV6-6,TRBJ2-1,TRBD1,ASNRRDRDNEQF
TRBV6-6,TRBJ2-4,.,ASTSPGTKNIQY
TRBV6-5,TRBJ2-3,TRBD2,ASRFSGGRADTQY
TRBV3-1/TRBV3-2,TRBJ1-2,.,ASSQGLVPNGYT
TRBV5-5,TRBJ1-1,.,ASSWGLSNTEAF